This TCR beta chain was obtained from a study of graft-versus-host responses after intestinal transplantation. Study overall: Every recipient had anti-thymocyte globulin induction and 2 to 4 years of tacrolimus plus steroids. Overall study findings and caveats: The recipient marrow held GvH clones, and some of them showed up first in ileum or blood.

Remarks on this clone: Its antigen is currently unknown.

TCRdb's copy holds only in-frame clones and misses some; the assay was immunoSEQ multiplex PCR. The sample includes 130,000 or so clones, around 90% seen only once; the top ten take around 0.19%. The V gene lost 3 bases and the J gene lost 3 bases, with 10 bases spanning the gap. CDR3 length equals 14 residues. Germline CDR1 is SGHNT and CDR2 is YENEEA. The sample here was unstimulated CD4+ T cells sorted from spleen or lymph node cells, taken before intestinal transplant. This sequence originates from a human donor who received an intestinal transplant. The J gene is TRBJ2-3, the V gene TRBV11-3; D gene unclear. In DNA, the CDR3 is TGTGCCAGCAGCTTGTTAGGGATGACAGATACGCAGTATTTT. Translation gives CASSLLGMTDTQYF.